This entry lists 31 T cell receptor beta chains sequenced from one sample in a study of radiotherapy plus CTLA-4 blockade in lung cancer. The protocol was immunoSEQ multiplex PCR, while the TCRdb copy is restricted to in-frame clones and leaves out a portion. The table records approximately 69,000 clones, around 80% of them present only once. The material was peripheral blood, obtained from a patient treated with radiotherapy plus ipilimumab. These receptors all stem from a human donor with non-small cell lung cancer who had a complete response to radiotherapy plus ipilimumab.

The rearrangement links TRBV30 to TRBJ1-5, with 10 nucleotides matching TRBD1. The CDR3 runs to 19 residues. Per germline, CDR1 GTSNPN and CDR2 SVGIG (reference sequence). Trimming cost V 5 bases and J 1 base; bases outside gene matches: 17. CDR3 in DNA: TGTGCCTGGGAACCTGGGACAGGGGTATTTGGTCGGAGCAATCAGCCCCAGCATTTT. Protein sequence: CAWEPGTGVFGRSNQPQHF.

This chain links TRBV2 with TRBJ2-4; tentatively, D is TRBD1 (7 bases). The V gene's germline CDR1 is SNHLY and CDR2 FYNNEI. V was cut by 5 bases and J by 3 bases, with 14 bases left in between. CDR3 length equals 15 residues. CDR3 amino acids: CASSSGGRGKNIQYF. In DNA form, the CDR3 reads TGTGCCAGCAGTTCAGGGGGGCGCGGCAAAAACATTCAGTACTTC.

V is TRBV4-3 and J is TRBJ2-5, with D perhaps given as TRBD1 or TRBD2 (6 bases each). With 0 bases removed from V and 7 bases from J, the gap between germline ends came to 18 bases. Germline-derived CDR1 and CDR2 are LGHNA and YSLEER. The CDR3 runs 16 residues. CDR3 sequence (DNA): TGCGCCAGCAGCCAAGAGAGGTTGGGGGGCTCCGGGACCCAGTACTTC. It encodes CASSQERLGGSGTQYF.

The chain couples TRBV6-5 to TRBJ2-4; no definite D call. Germline CDR1 and CDR2: MNHEY and SVGAGI. V was shortened by 4 bases and J by 6 bases, with 10 bases between the two germline ends. The CDR3 totals 13 residues. This chain's CDR3 is CASSSQFSNIQYF. The CDR3 nucleotides read TGTGCCAGCAGTTCACAGTTTTCAAACATTCAGTACTTC.

V gene TRBV18 combines with J gene TRBJ1-1; TRBD1 might be the D (5 bases). CDR1 is KGHSH and CDR2 is LQKENI in the germline V gene. CDR3 length: 11 amino acids. Trimming removed 6 bases at V and 10 bases at J, with 12 bases between. The CDR3 spells CASSPGHVAFF. CDR3 DNA sequence: TGTGCCAGCTCGCCAGGACACGTAGCTTTCTTT.

The gene calls are TRBV4-1 and TRBJ2-7; TRBD1 matches 8 bases. Germline assignment: CDR1 MGHRA and CDR2 YSYEKL. V shed 5 bases and J 6 bases; nucleotides not matched to a gene: 9. The CDR3 loop spans 14 amino acids. In DNA form, the CDR3 reads TGCGCCAGCAGCAACGGACGACAGGGGAGCGAGCAGTACTTC. Translating it yields CASSNGRQGSEQYF.

CDR3 protein: CAVGGGIEPQHF. CDR3 DNA: TGTGCCGTTGGAGGGGGAATAGAGCCCCAGCATTTT. This sequence joins TRBV6-5 and TRBJ1-5; a possible D gene is TRBD1 (6 bases). CDR3 size: 12 residues. Looked up from germline, CDR1 is MNHEY and CDR2 is SVGAGI. V was pared by 11 bases and J by 8 bases, with 16 bases between.

The chain is built from TRBV6-1 and TRBJ1-1; D remains ambiguous. The V gene's germline CDR1 is MNHNS and CDR2 SASEGT. V was cut by 6 bases and J by 0 bases, with 8 bases left in between. The CDR3 runs to 13 residues. CDR3 amino acids: CASRSLMNTEAFF. Here the CDR3 DNA reads TGTGCCAGCAGAAGTCTCATGAACACTGAAGCTTTCTTT.

The chain joins TRBV15 to TRBJ2-3; TRBD2 agrees at 8 bases. This CDR3 has 17 amino acids. CDR1 is LNHNV, CDR2 YYDKDF, per germline (reference sequence). Germline trimming cut 0 bases from V and 3 bases from J; bases unmatched to any gene: 8. CDR3 in DNA: TGTGCCACCAGCAGAGATCCAGCGGGAGATCCAACAGATACGCAGTATTTT. Protein: CATSRDPAGDPTDTQYF.

V is TRBV11-2 and J is TRBJ2-2; D not resolved. V was cut by 5 bases and J by 4 bases, with 8 bases left in between. This CDR3 region has 13 residues. From germline, CDR1 is SGHAT and CDR2 FQNNGV. CDR3 nucleotides: TGTGCCAGCAGCCCGGCCCTCACCGGGGAGCTGTTTTTT. It encodes CASSPALTGELFF.

The rearrangement joins TRBV5-8 to TRBJ1-3; D is possibly TRBD1 (5 bases). CDR1 is SGHTS and CDR2 is YDEGEE in the germline V gene. CDR3 length: 14 residues. The germline V and J ends were trimmed by 4 bases and 0 bases, with 8 bases remaining between them. The CDR3, as DNA: TGTGCCAGCAGCCGGGGGGTCTCTGGAAACACCATATATTTT. Translation gives CASSRGVSGNTIYF.

This clone came up a few times. The chain couples TRBV4-1 to TRBJ2-2, with 7 bases aligning to TRBD1. Germline values: CDR1 MGHRA, CDR2 YSYEKL. The CDR3 contains 20 residues. V lost 0 bases, J lost 5 bases, and 18 bases stayed unmatched. This CDR3 reads CASSQDEEQGSSHGTGELFF. CDR3 in DNA: TGCGCCAGCAGCCAAGATGAAGAACAGGGGTCATCTCACGGAACCGGGGAGCTGTTTTTT.

The rearrangement links TRBV7-2 to TRBJ2-1; possibly TRBD2 for D (6 bases). Trimming removed 0 bases from V and 9 bases from J, with 24 bases in between. This CDR3 has 18 amino acids. The V gene's germline CDR1 is SGHTA and CDR2 FQGNSA. As DNA, the CDR3 is TGTGCCAGCAGCTTAGCGAGTTTTATTGGGACTCGCGGCGGTGAGCAGTTCTTC. As protein: CASSLASFIGTRGGEQFF.

The chain links TRBV2 to TRBJ1-1; tentative D call: TRBD1 (5 bases). Trimming took off 6 bases at V and 0 bases at J, with 8 bases between the two ends. CDR1 and CDR2 from the germline V gene are SNHLY and FYNNEI. CDR3 length: 13 amino acids. CDR3 coding DNA: TGTGCCAGCAGGGGGCAGCTGAACACTGAAGCTTTCTTT. It is translated as CASRGQLNTEAFF.

This clone was picked up one time. The chain uses TRBV5-6 and TRBJ1-5; maybe TRBD1 (5 bases). CDR1 is SGHDT and CDR2 is YYEEEE in the germline V gene. With 0 bases removed from V and 2 bases from J, the gap between germline ends came to 12 bases. The CDR3 extends over 16 amino acids. In nucleotides, the CDR3 is TGTGCCAGCAGCTTGGAGGGGTTATCGGGCAATCAGCCCCAGCATTTT. Its translation is CASSLEGLSGNQPQHF. Combining the CDR3 with reference TRBV5-6 and TRBJ1-5 gives the whole variable domain DAGVTQSPTHLIKTRGQQVTLRCSPKSGHDTVSWYQQALGQGPQFIFQYYEEEERQRGNFPDRFSGHQFPNYSSELNVNALLLGDSALYLCASSLEGLSGNQPQHFGDGTRLSIL.

This chain joins TRBV30 and TRBJ1-6; 7 positions match TRBD1. Germline V gene data show CDR1 as GTSNPN and CDR2 as SVGIG (reference sequence). V lost 2 bases to trimming and J lost 9 bases; unmatched junction nucleotides: 7. The length of the CDR3 is 14 residues. The CDR3 protein is CAWSRGQAFSPLHF. In DNA form, the CDR3 reads TGTGCCTGGAGTAGAGGACAGGCTTTTTCACCCCTCCACTTT. The entire variable domain, with the rest obtained from reference TRBV30 and TRBJ1-6, is as follows: SQTIHQWPATLVQPVGSPLSLECTVEGTSNPNLYWYRQAAGRGLQLLFYSVGIGQISSEVPQNLSASRPQDRQFILSSKKLLLSDSGFYLCAWSRGQAFSPLHFGNGTRLTVT.

The chain employs TRBV9 and TRBJ1-2, with a possible D match to TRBD1 (6 bases). The germline V and J ends were trimmed by 6 bases and 3 bases, with 18 bases remaining between them. Germline CDR1 reads SGDLS; CDR2 reads YYNGEE. This CDR3 is built from 15 residues. CDR3 amino acids: CASNQGGGRYYGYTF. Here the CDR3 DNA reads TGTGCCAGCAACCAGGGAGGGGGGCGGTACTATGGCTACACCTTC.

The V gene is TRBV19, the J gene TRBJ1-1, with D perhaps matching TRBD1 (5 bases). CDR3 length equals 9 residues. Germline lookup yields CDR1 LNHDA and CDR2 SQIVND (reference sequence). In DNA form, the CDR3 reads TGTGGGGGGGGTATTCAAGCTTTCTTT. Its protein is CGGGIQAFF.

The chain has TRBV28 and TRBJ1-6, with a weak D call TRBD1 (6 bases). The CDR3 consists of 15 residues. CDR1 is MDHEN and CDR2 is SYDVKM in the germline V gene. The V and J ends lost 7 bases and 5 bases respectively, with 15 bases between them. The CDR3 here is CASTGAQANNSPLHF. The CDR3 DNA reads as TGTGCCAGCACGGGGGCCCAGGCGAATAATTCACCCCTCCACTTT.

J is TRBJ1-2 and V is TRBV10-2, with a tentative D call TRBD1 (6 bases). This CDR3 is 15 amino acids long. Germline CDR1 WSHSY, CDR2 SAAADI. Trimming removed 7 bases from V and 4 bases from J, with 19 bases in between. The CDR3 here is CASTEGGQRVYGYTF. The CDR3 DNA sequence: TGCGCCAGCACCGAGGGGGGGCAAAGAGTCTATGGCTACACCTTC.

The chain is built from TRBV25-1 and TRBJ1-2; D call uncertain. The CDR3 covers 13 residues. Germline V CDR1 and CDR2: MGHDK, SYGVNS. The V and J ends lost 3 bases and 4 bases respectively, with 9 bases between them. CDR3 in amino acids: CASSDLYPYGYTF. The CDR3 bases are TGTGCCAGCAGTGACCTGTACCCCTATGGCTACACCTTC.

V and J are TRBV6-4 and TRBJ2-1, with D unclear. V lost 8 bases to trimming and J lost 4 bases, with 12 bases between them. Germline assignment: CDR1 MRHNA and CDR2 SNTAGT. This CDR3 has 13 residues. The CDR3 sequence: CASPKSLYNEQFF. Here the CDR3 DNA reads TGTGCCAGCCCCAAGTCCCTTTACAATGAGCAGTTCTTC.

The chain employs TRBV30 and TRBJ1-2; TRBD1 is a possible D gene (5 bases). Germline V gene sequence: CDR1 GTSNPN, CDR2 SVGIG (reference sequence). This CDR3 is 11 amino acids long. V was pared by 3 bases and J by 5 bases, with 7 bases between. CDR3 amino acids: CAWSRGYGYTF. As DNA, the CDR3 is TGTGCCTGGAGCCGGGGGTATGGCTACACCTTC.

The rearrangement uses TRBV18 and TRBJ1-2; D call uncertain. This CDR3 is 15 amino acids long. Germline V CDR1 and CDR2: KGHSH, LQKENI. V lost 3 bases, J lost 2 bases, and 13 bases lay in between. The CDR3 bases are TGTGCCAGCTCACCGCAGGATGGCAGAAACTATGGCTACACCTTC. Amino acids: CASSPQDGRNYGYTF.

The chain couples TRBV9 to TRBJ2-2; 7 bases align to TRBD1. There are 15 residues in the CDR3. Germline V gene lookup returns CDR1 SGDLS and CDR2 YYNGEE. V lost 0 bases to trimming and J lost 4 bases; unmatched junction nucleotides: 3. This CDR3 reads CASSVGRGFTGELFF. In DNA form, the CDR3 reads TGTGCCAGCAGCGTAGGCAGGGGGTTCACCGGGGAGCTGTTTTTT.

The chain employs TRBV5-1 and TRBJ2-5, with unresolved D. V lost 3 bases and J lost 3, with 9 bases in between. The CDR3 is 13 residues long. Germline CDR1 is SGHRS and CDR2 is YFSETQ. Here the CDR3 DNA reads TGCGCCAGCAGCTCGAGACAAGAAGAGACCCAGTACTTC. Its translation is CASSSRQEETQYF.

The rearrangement uses TRBV5-3 and TRBJ1-1; D ambiguous. TRBV5-3 is classed as an ORF, of uncertain function. The CDR3 extends over 12 amino acids. V shed 0 bases and J shed 4 bases, with 4 bases lying between them. DNA for the CDR3: TGTGCCAGAAGCTTGGGGGCCACTGAAGCTTTCTTT. Its protein is CARSLGATEAFF.

The rearrangement links TRBV19 to TRBJ1-2; 7 bases are a match to TRBD1. The germline V gene encodes CDR1 LNHDA and CDR2 SQIVND (reference sequence). V gave up 4 bases and J gave up 0 bases; unmatched junction bases: 2. The CDR3 totals 14 residues. CDR3 sequence (DNA): TGTGCCAGTAGTAATCAGGGGGCTAACTATGGCTACACCTTC. Encoded protein: CASSNQGANYGYTF.

The DNA for the CDR3 is TGTGCCTGGAGTGGACCGGGTACAGGTAACATTCAGTACTTC. Translation gives CAWSGPGTGNIQYF. The rearrangement uses TRBV30 and TRBJ2-4; tentatively, D is TRBD1 (5 bases). V lost 1 base to trimming and J lost 7 bases, with 14 bases between them. The CDR3 is made up of 14 amino acids. Germline CDR1 and CDR2: GTSNPN and SVGIG (reference sequence).

This clone was recorded only once. This chain joins TRBV10-1 and TRBJ2-2; 9 bases line up with TRBD1. The CDR3 covers 16 residues. Trimming removed 3 bases from V and 5 bases from J; junction bases left unmatched: 7. The germline V gene has CDR1 WNHNN and CDR2 SYGVQD (reference sequence). CDR3: CASSDPPGQGTGELFF. The CDR3 nucleotides read TGCGCCAGCAGTGACCCGCCGGGACAGGGAACCGGGGAGCTGTTTTTT.

The table lists this clone with a count of one. The chain is built from TRBV10-3 and TRBJ1-2; TRBD1 matches at 7 bases. CDR3 length: 12 residues. From germline, CDR1 is ENHRY and CDR2 SYGVKD. With 8 bases clipped from V and 4 bases from J, the junction kept 4 bases outside the gene matches. The CDR3 reads CAIWGTVYGYTF. The CDR3 DNA is TGTGCCATCTGGGGGACAGTCTATGGCTACACCTTC.